This TCR beta chain was captured in a study of cytomegalovirus exposure and HLA in healthy donors. Findings and limits, study-wide: Rarity characterized most TCR sequences, yet some public TCRs appeared in many donors. The tendency of first-cohort TCR clusters to co-occur in the 90 to 150 validation repertoires was the finding of a later analysis.

Comments on this clone: The antigen is unknown.

TCRdb's copy holds only in-frame clones and misses some; the assay was immunoSEQ multiplex PCR. The sample yields roughly 75,000 clones, 94% seen once. V was pared by 5 bases and J by 3 bases, with 13 bases of the junction left unmatched. Germline loops: CDR1 LNHDA, CDR2 SQIVND (reference sequence). This CDR3 spans 17 amino acids. Sequences were obtained from PBMCs. This clonotype was sampled from a young woman in good health and CMV-seropositive. The chain uses TRBV19 and TRBJ1-5, with 7 nucleotides matching TRBD1. CDR3 region: CASSLPTSDRSNQPQHF. As DNA, the CDR3 is TGTGCCAGTAGTCTACCAACTTCGGACAGGTCCAATCAGCCCCAGCATTTT.